This T cell receptor beta chain comes out of a study of cytomegalovirus exposure and HLA in healthy donors (dated by TCRdb to 2016 to 2017). Turning to the overall study: In an earlier analysis of 587 of the donors, 250 to 350 Gb of sequence data and 90 million to 120 million unique TCR beta sequences from 150 million to 200 million T cells were reported. About 330 gigabases of sequencing data and 70 million to 95 million unique TCR sequences made up an early release that covered several hundred HLA-typed donors. Of the roughly 400 genotyped donors, 75% to 85% were placed in the genetic ancestry cluster associated with self-reported Caucasian donors. The study aimed to test whether cataloging public T cell receptors could reveal signatures of past pathogen exposure. The study used immunosequencing to profile the T cell repertoires of under 700 subjects and linked those repertoires to cytomegalovirus serostatus. A separate validation cohort of 100 to 150 different subjects was used in addition to the 666-subject first cohort. To predict cytomegalovirus infection status, the study combined high-throughput TCR immunosequencing, statistical association of individual TCRs with disease status, and machine learning. A later analysis re-analyzed previously published TCR beta repertoires from roughly 690 donors and added high-resolution HLA genotyping to study TCR occurrence patterns. Rather than drawing on any new phenotypic data, the later analysis identified candidate immune exposures from TCR beta sequences and the way those sequences occurred across donors. In an earlier analysis of 587 of the donors, high-throughput TCR beta sequencing was used to judge whether each TCR beta V gene segment behaved as functional or pseudogenic. Donor age, sex, ethnicity and CMV serostatus were compiled alongside the repertoire data. A later genetic analysis used genome-wide SNP genotypes for about 65% of the roughly 700 donors, treating that subset as a discovery cohort. Every discovery cohort repertoire had been produced on one sequencing platform. Class I and class II HLA loci were covered by the typing at four-digit resolution. The number of donors typed differed by locus, with roughly 620-630 for A, B, C, DRB1 and DQB1, 522 for DQA1, under 610 for DPA1, and 450 to 480 for DPB1. About 5 DR-DQ haplotypes were handled as single units for association and clustering, since linkage in the cohort was strong. Across 398 genotyped donors of the cohort, an average of roughly 200,000 unique TCR beta nucleotide sequences per donor were sequenced, and 15% to 20% of those sequences were non-productive. Beyond this particular receptor, the publication reports: Across donors, most TCR sequences were observed very rarely, whereas some public TCRs were present in many individuals. Because counts were too low, 15 to 20 rarely observed V segments, including chromosome 9 orphons, were excluded from the earlier analysis of around 590 of the donors. V-gene and J-gene trimming of TCR beta chains was associated with a missense DCLRE1C variant in a later genetic analysis, and the association was replicated in an independent cohort. A further reported finding was that TCR beta sequences accurately predicted the HLA-A and HLA-B alleles for most subjects in the first cohort. According to the authors, the approach could potentially be generalized to other disease states and immunological phenotypes. The classifier was reported to diagnose cytomegalovirus status with high specificity and sensitivity in both the original cohort and the validation cohort. The study listed 150 to 200 TCR beta chains as associated with cytomegalovirus. In a later analysis, the rate of TCR association differed among HLA loci, with DRB1 alleles having the most associated TCRs and HLA-C alleles having the fewest. At a false discovery rate of 0.05, a later analysis linked about 17,000 TCR beta sequences to specific HLA alleles. In a later analysis, several top co-occurrence clusters were reported to appear linked to parvovirus B19, influenza, CMV and Epstein-Barr virus. Most CMV-associated TCR beta chains appeared to be HLA-restricted in a later analysis, and the HLA associations seemed to be driven largely by CMV exposure. Compared with equally common non-associated chains, HLA-associated TCR beta chains in a later analysis were more clonally expanded and had lower generation probabilities. Sequencing depth was assumed to be roughly uniform across donors in the presence/absence analyses, though that assumption may not hold. The 87-base-pair reads could not distinguish some IMGT-functional V segments, including TRBV6-2 and TRBV6-3, so those segments were excluded. The sequencing pipeline was judged likely to have produced a cluster of highly shared sequence variants as a technical artifact. Strong co-occurrence of HLA alleles, especially DR and DQ, made assigning TCR associations to individual alleles difficult. Correlated functional status among segregating V segments might reflect linkage disequilibrium, but an unknown experimental factor could not be ruled out. The cohort was sequenced for TCR beta chains only, and without alpha or paired-chain data the features that could be detected were limited. Because HLA typing was missing for some donors at each locus, association tests included only the typed subset. A few of the identified cytomegalovirus-associated TCR beta chains were confirmed in vitro to be specific for cytomegalovirus antigens. An earlier analysis of approximately 540 of the donors showed that most TCR beta V segments appeared in productive rearrangements either about 87% or about 30% of the time, which broadly matched IMGT annotations. CMV serostatus was the only immune exposure information available for the cohort. In a later genetic analysis, fewer N-insertions in productive TCRs were reported among donors in an Asian-associated ancestry cluster than the roughly 700-donor mean.

V and J are truncated by 4 bases and 5 bases respectively, leaving an intervening sequence of 14 bases. From the germline V gene (reference sequence), CDR1 is GTSNPN and CDR2 is SVGIG. Including the terminal cysteine and phenylalanine, the CDR3 comprises 13 residues. Only the CDR3 DNA is retained, 39 bases long and in frame from the first base. In total, over 600 healthy bone marrow donors made up the cohort. All cohort members were sampled while nominally healthy, although unrecorded immune exposures were likely present. The donor was CMV seronegative and belonged to the group of over 350 seronegative cohort members. Each donor provided a peripheral blood sample, and peripheral blood mononuclear cells were used for TCR beta sequencing. Genomic DNA was extracted from the blood cell samples with the Qiagen DNeasy Blood Extraction Kit. As concerns this clone: Its antigen specificity is not known. It has no much larger one-base neighbor in the sample; base qualities were not kept.

The library came from the immunoSEQ multiplex PCR assay. For the multiplex PCR, a mixture combining 60 forward primers for TCR Vbeta segments and 13 reverse primers for TCR Jbeta segments was used. The CDR3 region of rearranged TCR beta genes was amplified from genomic DNA with a multiplex PCR assay. The Illumina HiSeq System was used to sequence the amplified TCR beta libraries as 87-base-pair reads. The paper's data handling went like this. Across the roughly 700 repertoires, a later analysis counted some 81 million unique TCR beta chains, 9.5 million to 13 million of which were shared by at least two donors. Raw reads were error-corrected and collapsed into unique sequences by a nearest-neighbor algorithm in which closely related sequences were merged to remove PCR and sequencing errors. To assign V, D and J gene segments, CDR3 sequences were aligned to IMGT reference sequences. Each retained sequence needed at least a six-nucleotide match to both a V gene segment and a J gene segment. A rearrangement was called productive if the CDR3 had no stop codons and remained in frame with V and J, and every other rearrangement was called non-productive. Following IMGT convention, CDR3 was defined as the stretch from the second conserved V-encoded cysteine up to the conserved J-encoded phenylalanine. Sequences without an unambiguous match to a single V gene segment were excluded from the earlier analysis of approximately 600 of the donors. In an earlier analysis of approximately 610 of the donors, V segments were called functional above 56.7% productive rearrangements and were called segregating when the between-donor standard deviation exceeded 5%. A statistical classification framework was developed to diagnose cytomegalovirus status using the catalog of TCR beta chain sequences. In a later analysis, V and J genes were assigned by comparing TCR nucleotide sequences against IMGT/GENE-DB human TR gene sequences. In a later analysis, CDR3 sequences and most-parsimonious VDJ recombination scenarios were assigned using the TCRdist pipeline. A later analysis defined each TCR beta chain by its CDR3 amino acid sequence plus V-gene family, and excluded reads lacking a unique V-gene family. A later analysis removed several hundred highly shared, low-generation-probability nucleotide sequences to deal with suspected cross-contamination and a sequencing artifact. A later analysis calculated a clonal expansion index for each public chain from normalized within-repertoire ranks of inferred template counts. In a later analysis, generation probabilities were computed using a VDJ recombination model fitted to out-of-frame rearrangements, and the results were checked against IGoR. Hypergeometric tests were used in a later analysis to score TCR-TCR, TCR-HLA and TCR-CMV co-occurrence, with a repertoire-size bias correction applied to the TCR pairs. In a later analysis, false discovery rates were estimated by permuting HLA or CMV assignments 20 times. In a later analysis, co-occurring TCRs were grouped with DBSCAN, and TCRdist sequence similarity was added when clustering was performed within HLA-allele-positive subsets. For co-occurrence clustering, repertoires with fewer than 30,000 or more than 120,000 public chains were excluded, along with roughly 5 repertoires with anomalous nucleotide sharing. TCRdb holds this immuneACCESS table with in-frame rearrangements only. Some clones are missing; in checked studies, unresolved V genes explain under half, and the rest has no known cause. That table supplies the V and J calls and clone size; D and trimming were determined from the DNA. The table for this sample lists over 70,000 clones; approximately 80% of them were counted only once. 3.5% to 4.5% of the sample is held by the ten biggest clonotypes.

This TCR came from a young man in good health and CMV-seronegative. The rearrangement combines TRBV30 with TRBJ1-1; a tentative D match to TRBD1 spans 5 bases. Sequencing was done on a sample of PBMCs. Read as DNA, the sequence is TGTGCCTGGATCAAACCGGGGGGAACTGAAGCTTTCTTT. This sequence encodes CAWIKPGGTEAFF.